A single sample is the source of the 30 T cell receptor beta chains below, sequenced in a study of cytomegalovirus exposure and HLA in healthy donors. PCR employed 60 Vbeta and 13 Jbeta primers. Some clones are missing from TCRdb's copy, which holds only in-frame ones; the method was immunoSEQ multiplex PCR. In all, the sample yields some 110,000 clones. Sequenced sample: PBMCs. The receptors stem from a middle-aged man in good health and CMV-seronegative.

This chain joins TRBV28 and TRBJ2-5; TRBD2 aligns across 7 bases. Germline V gene sequence: CDR1 MDHEN, CDR2 SYDVKM. The junction had 15 bases not matched to a gene; V was cut back by 7 bases and J by 7 bases. The length of the CDR3 is 15 residues. The CDR3 bases are TGTGCCAGCAACATCCCCGGGAGGATGTTGGGGACCCAGTACTTC. It specifies CASNIPGRMLGTQYF.

With regard to this clone: This CDR3 is also generated by other DNA sequences in the sample. The V gene is TRBV5-1, the J gene TRBJ1-4; TRBD1 might be the D (6 bases). Germline V gives CDR1 SGHRS, CDR2 YFSETQ. V was clipped by 1 base and J by 0 bases, with 10 bases between them. The CDR3 contains 16 residues. This CDR3 reads CASSLLPGATNEKLFF. Written as DNA, the CDR3 is TGCGCCAGCAGCTTGTTACCAGGGGCAACTAATGAAAAACTGTTTTTT.

This chain connects TRBV25-1 to TRBJ2-7; perhaps TRBD1 as D (6 bases). The CDR3 loop spans 12 amino acids. CDR1 and CDR2 from the germline V gene are MGHDK and SYGVNS. V shed 2 bases and J shed 4 bases, with 6 bases lying between them. CDR3 nucleotide sequence: TGTGCCAGCAGTGAAAGGGGGTACGAGCAGTACTTC. This codes for CASSERGYEQYF.

The gene calls are TRBV7-3 and TRBJ1-3; no reliable D call. This CDR3 contains 14 residues. Germline V CDR1 and CDR2: SGHTA, FQGTGA. The V end lost 2 bases, the J end lost 5 bases, and 10 bases lay between the germline ends. CDR3 sequence reads: CASSLYVVRNTIYF. CDR3 in DNA: TGTGCCAGCAGCTTATATGTAGTGCGAAACACCATATATTTT.

This chain links TRBV23-1 with TRBJ1-5; 7 bases agree with TRBD1. TRBV23-1 has ORF status, its function being uncertain. The trim removed 2 bases at V and 2 bases at J, leaving 9 bases unmatched. The CDR3 has 17 amino acids. CDR3 DNA sequence: TGCGCCAGCAGTCAACCGACAGACAGGGACGGCAATCAGCCCCAGCATTTT. Translating it yields CASSQPTDRDGNQPQHF.

The rearrangement links TRBV11-1 to TRBJ2-2; TRBD2 agrees at 9 bases. The V and J ends lost 5 bases and 7 bases, in that order; junction bases with no gene match: 14. CDR3 length: 17 amino acids. Germline CDR1 and CDR2: SGHAT and FQDESV (reference sequence). This chain's CDR3 is CASSQYRAGGLGGELFF. CDR3 nucleotides: TGTGCCAGCAGCCAGTATCGAGCGGGAGGTTTGGGCGGGGAGCTGTTTTTT.

The chain is built from TRBV27 and TRBJ1-1; D perhaps matches TRBD1 (5 bases). The CDR3 is made up of 15 amino acids. Trimming cost V 3 bases and J 8 bases, with 19 bases left between them. CDR1 and CDR2 from the germline V gene are MNHEY and SMNVEV (reference sequence). The CDR3 DNA reads TGTGCCAGCAGTTTTTACGCCGGGGGAAGATGGGAAGCTTTCTTT. It translates to CASSFYAGGRWEAFF.

This chain uses TRBV19 with TRBJ1-5, with D possibly being TRBD1 (5 bases). V was shortened by 5 bases and J by 3 bases, with 14 bases between the two germline ends. Germline V gene lookup returns CDR1 LNHDA and CDR2 SQIVND (reference sequence). CDR3 length: 15 residues. This CDR3 is CASSPQGGINQPQHF. The CDR3 bases are TGTGCCAGTAGTCCCCAGGGTGGGATCAATCAGCCCCAGCATTTT. Filled out from reference TRBV19 and TRBJ1-5, the complete variable domain reads DGGITQSPKYLFRKEGQNVTLSCEQNLNHDAMYWYRQDPGQGLRLIYYSQIVNDFQKGDIAEGYSVSREKKESFPLTVTSAQKNPTAFYLCASSPQGGINQPQHFGDGTRLSIL.

This chain uses TRBV21-1 with TRBJ2-7; TRBD1 is the table's D call and was not checked against the DNA. TRBV21-1 is labeled a pseudogene. This CDR3 has 12 residues. The CDR3, as DNA: TGTGCCAGCAGCATTCAGGGTTACGAGCAGTACTTC. Its protein is CASSIQGYEQYF.

This chain links TRBV6-5 with TRBJ2-7; tentative D call: TRBD2 (6 bases). This CDR3 is 13 amino acids long. CDR1 is MNHEY, CDR2 SVGAGI, per germline. Trimming removed 7 bases from V and 4 bases from J, with 14 bases in between. CDR3 nucleotides: TGTGCCAGCACTAGCGAGTTAGGTTACGAGCAGTACTTC. Its translation is CASTSELGYEQYF.

Worth noting for this clone: This CDR3 is missing its conserved last phenylalanine or tryptophan, likely due to a read error. The chain has TRBV6-1 and TRBJ1-2; 7 bases map to TRBD1. Germline CDR1 reads MNHNS; CDR2 reads SASEGT. This CDR3 contains 16 residues. V trimming: 4 bases; J trimming: 8 bases; junction bases outside the gene matches: 16. The CDR3 protein is CASSGKSDRDRDGYTL. CDR3 nucleotides: TGTGCCAGCAGTGGGAAGTCAGACAGGGACCGAGACGGCTACACCCTC.

The CDR3 sequence: CAWSGDRGPNQPQHF. In DNA form, the CDR3 reads TGTGCCTGGAGTGGAGACAGGGGGCCAAATCAGCCCCAGCATTTT. The chain couples TRBV30 to TRBJ1-5; 10 bases line up with TRBD1. In germline, CDR1 is GTSNPN, CDR2 SVGIG (reference sequence). The CDR3 sequence is 15 residues long. V trimming: 1 base; J trimming: 4 bases; junction bases outside the gene matches: 4. Variable domain in full (rest from reference TRBV30 and TRBJ1-5): SQTIHQWPATLVQPVGSPLSLECTVEGTSNPNLYWYRQAAGRGLQLLFYSVGIGQISSEVPQNLSASRPQDRQFILSSKKLLLSDSGFYLCAWSGDRGPNQPQHFGDGTRLSIL.

V usage is TRBV7-9 and J usage is TRBJ2-1; 9 bases map to TRBD2. Per germline, CDR1 SEHNR and CDR2 FQNEAQ (reference sequence). J lost 6 bases, V lost 3 bases, and 3 bases had no gene match. The CDR3 runs 14 residues. CDR3 coding DNA: TGTGCCAGCAGCTTGACGACTAGCGGCAATGAGCAGTTCTTC. The encoded protein is CASSLTTSGNEQFF.

The V gene is TRBV7-2, the J gene TRBJ2-7; tentative D call: TRBD2 (5 bases). From germline, CDR1 is SGHTA and CDR2 FQGNSA. The CDR3 totals 15 residues. The V and J ends lost 1 base and 3 bases respectively, with 13 bases between them. CDR3 residues: CASSLVTGNGYEQYF. The CDR3 DNA follows: TGTGCCAGCAGCTTAGTAACCGGGAATGGCTACGAGCAGTACTTC. Drawing the rest from reference TRBV7-2 and TRBJ2-7, the complete variable domain is GAGVSQSPSNKVTEKGKDVELRCDPISGHTALYWYRQSLGQGLEFLIYFQGNSAPDKSGLPSDRFSAERTGGSVSTLTIQRTQQEDSAVYLCASSLVTGNGYEQYFGPGTRLTVT.

The chain combines TRBV6-6 with TRBJ1-5, with a tentative D call TRBD1 (5 bases). The CDR3 covers 16 residues. With 2 bases removed from V and 2 bases from J, the gap between germline ends came to 13 bases. CDR1 and CDR2 (germline): MNHNY, SVGAGI (reference sequence). The CDR3 DNA sequence: TGTGCCAGCAGTTACGTTCAGGGATCGGGCAATCAGCCCCAGCATTTT. It translates to CASSYVQGSGNQPQHF.

This chain uses TRBV6-5 with TRBJ2-7; D ambiguous. Per germline, CDR1 MNHEY and CDR2 SVGAGI. V was trimmed by 0 bases and J by 3 bases, leaving 6 bases between them. There are 13 residues in the CDR3. The CDR3 reads CASSYSSIYEQYF. The CDR3 DNA follows: TGTGCCAGCAGTTACTCTTCTATCTACGAGCAGTACTTC.

The gene calls are TRBV9 and TRBJ2-3; TRBD1 matches at 10 bases. The germline CDR1 and CDR2 sequences are SGDLS and YYNGEE. V gave up 4 bases and J gave up 0 bases; unmatched junction bases: 2. The CDR3 extends over 15 amino acids. The CDR3 here is CASSLGQGSTDTQYF. The CDR3 DNA is TGTGCCAGCAGCCTGGGACAGGGGAGCACAGATACGCAGTATTTT.

This sequence joins TRBV11-2 and TRBJ2-3; no definite D call. CDR1 SGHAT and CDR2 FQNNGV come from the germline V gene. The CDR3 is 16 amino acids. V lost 1 base to trimming and J lost 2 bases, with 13 bases between them. CDR3 amino acids: CASSLAAVAYTDTQYF. In DNA, the CDR3 is TGTGCCAGCAGCTTAGCCGCGGTTGCCTACACAGATACGCAGTATTTT.

The rearrangement uses TRBV5-1 and TRBJ2-6; TRBD1 might be the D (6 bases). The CDR3 length is 19 residues. CDR1 and CDR2 from the germline V gene are SGHRS and YFSETQ. V dropped 0 bases and J dropped 0 bases, with 16 bases sitting between them. The CDR3 protein is CASSLVAGQRPSGANVLTF. The CDR3 DNA is TGCGCCAGCAGCTTGGTGGCCGGACAGAGACCCTCTGGGGCCAACGTCCTGACTTTC.

CDR3 region: CAIKPQGRNQPQHF. The DNA for the CDR3 is TGTGCCATCAAACCACAGGGACGGAATCAGCCCCAGCATTTT. The V call is TRBV10-3, the J call TRBJ1-5; maybe TRBD1 (6 bases). The CDR3 is made up of 14 amino acids. Germline V CDR1 and CDR2: ENHRY, SYGVKD. V shed 7 bases and J shed 4 bases, with 14 bases lying between them.

The chain uses TRBV5-1 and TRBJ2-1; no clear D. The germline gives CDR1 SGHRS, CDR2 YFSETQ. V lost 0 bases to trimming and J lost 5 bases, with 6 bases between them. The CDR3 runs 13 residues. The CDR3: CASSLAQNNEQFF. DNA for the CDR3: TGCGCCAGCAGCTTGGCTCAGAACAATGAGCAGTTCTTC. Together with reference TRBV5-1 and TRBJ2-1, the CDR3 gives the full variable domain: KAGVTQTPRYLIKTRGQQVTLSCSPISGHRSVSWYQQTPGQGLQFLFEYFSETQRNKGNFPGRFSGRQFSNSRSEMNVSTLELGDSALYLCASSLAQNNEQFFGPGTRLTVL.

This sequence joins TRBV6-6 and TRBJ1-1; D is uncertain. V lost 0 bases, J lost 0 bases, and 8 bases lay in between. This CDR3 region has 15 residues. Per the germline V gene, CDR1 is MNHNY and CDR2 is SVGAGI (reference sequence). The DNA for the CDR3 is TGTGCCAGCAGTTACTCGCCCCAGGTGAACACTGAAGCTTTCTTT. Protein product: CASSYSPQVNTEAFF.

The rearrangement joins TRBV19 to TRBJ2-1, with no clear D. CDR1 LNHDA and CDR2 SQIVND come from the germline V gene (reference sequence). V was trimmed by 6 bases and J by 0 bases, leaving 12 bases between them. CDR3 length equals 15 residues. The DNA of the CDR3 is TGTGCCAGTAGCGCCCTGCCTAGCTCCTACAATGAGCAGTTCTTC. Its translation: CASSALPSSYNEQFF.

The chain links TRBV19 to TRBJ2-3; maybe TRBD1 (6 bases). There are 15 residues in the CDR3. Trimming left V 4 bases short and J 2 bases short, with 13 bases between. The germline CDR1 and CDR2 sequences are LNHDA and SQIVND (reference sequence). The CDR3 spells CASSSRDIYTDTQYF. CDR3 coding DNA: TGTGCCAGTAGTAGCCGGGACATTTACACAGATACGCAGTATTTT. The full variable domain, in which reference TRBV19 and TRBJ2-3 provide the parts outside the CDR3, is DGGITQSPKYLFRKEGQNVTLSCEQNLNHDAMYWYRQDPGQGLRLIYYSQIVNDFQKGDIAEGYSVSREKKESFPLTVTSAQKNPTAFYLCASSSRDIYTDTQYFGPGTRLTVL.

This rearrangement joins TRBV11-3 to TRBJ2-5, with TRBD1 matching 8 bases. The DNA matches TRBJ2-7 better at its end, which makes the J call doubtful. Germline assignment: CDR1 SGHNT and CDR2 YENEEA. The CDR3 has 15 amino acids. The CDR3 coding sequence is TGTGCCAGCAGCTTAGAGGGCAGGGGGCTTAACGAGCAGTACTTC. Translated, it gives CASSLEGRGLNEQYF.

The rearrangement joins TRBV10-3 to TRBJ1-5; D unclear. The germline V and J ends were trimmed by 0 bases and 0 bases, with 6 bases remaining between them. CDR3 length equals 15 residues. Germline loops: CDR1 ENHRY, CDR2 SYGVKD. This chain's CDR3 is CAISESQYSNQPQHF. The DNA for the CDR3 is TGTGCCATCAGTGAGTCACAGTATAGCAATCAGCCCCAGCATTTT.

The rearrangement joins TRBV9 to TRBJ1-3; a weak D match, TRBD1 (6 bases). This CDR3 contains 13 residues. Germline V CDR1 and CDR2: SGDLS, YYNGEE. Trimming cost V 3 bases and J 2 bases, with 6 bases left between them. The CDR3 DNA reads TGTGCCAGCAGCGGGACAGCTGGAAACACCATATATTTT. Its protein is CASSGTAGNTIYF.

The chain employs TRBV5-6 and TRBJ2-5; TRBD2 might be the D (6 bases). Trimming left V 5 bases short and J 7 bases short, with 21 bases between. The CDR3 is 15 residues long. Germline V gene sequence: CDR1 SGHDT, CDR2 YYEEEE. The CDR3 bases are TGTGCCAGCAGAAATCCCCACCCGGGAGAGGCGACCCAGTACTTC. It is translated as CASRNPHPGEATQYF.

V and J are TRBV7-6 and TRBJ1-4, with 7 bases that match TRBD1. The V gene end was trimmed by 5 bases and the J gene end by 7 bases; junction bases not matched to a gene: 13. Germline V gives CDR1 SGHVS, CDR2 FNYEAQ. This CDR3 is built from 16 residues. Here the CDR3 DNA reads TGTGCCAGCAGCCCTCGACAGGGTTGGGTTGGTGAAAAACTGTTTTTT. Its translation: CASSPRQGWVGEKLFF.

The chain is built from TRBV4-1 and TRBJ2-1, with 10 bases matching TRBD2. V lost 2 bases, J lost 12 bases, and 13 bases stayed unmatched. The CDR3 is 16 residues long. Germline CDR1 MGHRA, CDR2 YSYEKL. The CDR3 region has the DNA TGCGCCAGCAGCCAATCCCAGCTAGCGGGAGCACCTGGGCAGTTCTTC. It is translated as CASSQSQLAGAPGQFF.